Here is one TCR beta chain with its context. These data belong to a study of T cells in tuberculosis. As for time point: new active TB diagnosis, blood taken before or within 7 days of starting treatment. Sequencing was performed with immunoSEQ multiplex PCR; in TCRdb, only in-frame clones are kept and a portion is missing. The sample shows about 35,000 clones, about 91% of them seen only once. CDR1 and CDR2 from the germline V gene are SGHTA and FQGNSA. This CDR3 region has 16 residues. Trimming at V came to 5 bases and at J to 0 bases, leaving 4 bases not matched to a gene. This receptor was obtained from an adult with tuberculosis. Some clones in this sample may be carry-over from other donors' samples. This chain connects TRBV7-2 to TRBJ2-2, with 9 bases fitting TRBD2. The sample in question was PBMCs, obtained at tuberculosis diagnosis. The CDR3 reads CASSRRTSANTGELFF. CDR3 sequence (DNA): TGTGCCAGCAGCAGGAGGACTAGCGCGAACACCGGGGAGCTGTTTTTT.